The 3 T cell receptor beta chains in this list originate from one sample, sequenced in a study of blood T cell repertoires in COVID-19. Sequencing was performed with immunoSEQ multiplex PCR; in TCRdb, only in-frame clones are kept and a portion is missing. Of under 250,000 clones listed, approximately 90% were seen once; the top ten hold about 2.5%. Material for sequencing was peripheral blood. The receptor source for this set is a man aged 30 to 45 with COVID-19, enrolled during active disease.

J is TRBJ1-1 and V is TRBV5-6, with D uncertain. The CDR3 has 18 residues. V lost 0 bases, J lost 0 bases, and 18 bases lay in between. Germline CDR1 reads SGHDT; CDR2 reads YYEEEE. CDR3 amino acids: CASSLAGEVAAMNTEAFF. The CDR3 DNA reads TGTGCCAGCAGCTTGGCCGGGGAAGTCGCGGCGATGAACACTGAAGCTTTCTTT.

The V gene is TRBV6-5, the J gene TRBJ1-2; a weak D match, TRBD1 (5 bases). The CDR3 length is 13 residues. The V end lost 5 bases, the J end lost 4 bases, and 11 bases lay between the germline ends. Germline loops: CDR1 MNHEY, CDR2 SVGAGI. CDR3 sequence reads: CASSQGLFYGYTF. The CDR3 DNA follows: TGTGCCAGCAGTCAGGGCCTTTTCTATGGCTACACCTTC.

The V gene is TRBV24-1, the J gene TRBJ2-2; D gene ambiguous. The CDR3 runs 17 residues. V was trimmed by 0 bases and J by 4 bases, leaving 14 bases between them. CDR1 KGHDR and CDR2 SFDVKD come from the germline V gene. CDR3 coding DNA: TGTGCCACCAGTGATTTGCGGGTAGCCCCGGGCACCGGGGAGCTGTTTTTT. It codes for CATSDLRVAPGTGELFF.